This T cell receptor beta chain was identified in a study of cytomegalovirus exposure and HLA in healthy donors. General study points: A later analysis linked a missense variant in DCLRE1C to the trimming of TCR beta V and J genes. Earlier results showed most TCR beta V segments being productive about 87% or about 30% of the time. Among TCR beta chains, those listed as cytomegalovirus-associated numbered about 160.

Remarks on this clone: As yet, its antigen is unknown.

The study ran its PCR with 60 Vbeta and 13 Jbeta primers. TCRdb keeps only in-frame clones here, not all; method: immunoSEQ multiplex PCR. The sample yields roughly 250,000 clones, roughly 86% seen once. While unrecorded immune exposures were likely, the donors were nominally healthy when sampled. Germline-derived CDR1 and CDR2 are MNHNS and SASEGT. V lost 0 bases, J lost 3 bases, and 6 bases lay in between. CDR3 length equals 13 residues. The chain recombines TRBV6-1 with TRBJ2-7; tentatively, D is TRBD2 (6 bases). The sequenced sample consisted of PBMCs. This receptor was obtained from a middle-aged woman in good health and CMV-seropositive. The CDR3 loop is CASSEARDYEQYF. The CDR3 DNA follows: TGTGCCAGCAGTGAAGCGCGGGACTACGAGCAGTACTTC.